Shown below are 7 T cell receptor beta chains from a single sample sequenced in a study of beta chain features in type 1 diabetes. Study outcomes and limitations: Type 1 diabetes patients had moderately but significantly shorter TCRB CDR3s in all four CD4+ subsets.

Reverse transcription of all isolated RNA meant that expressed TCRB transcripts were sequenced. The protocol was immunoSEQ multiplex PCR, while the TCRdb copy is restricted to in-frame clones and leaves out a portion. The sample has 230,000 or so clones; more than 15% are singletons. No antigen is known for these receptors. Material: naive CD4+ T cells from blood. The receptors come from a man younger than 40 with type 1 diabetes.

This chain uses TRBV6-6 with TRBJ2-5; possibly TRBD2 for D (6 bases). Germline V gene data show CDR1 as MNHNY and CDR2 as SVGAGI (reference sequence). The CDR3 length is 12 residues. V was shortened by 2 bases and J by 6 bases, with 7 bases between the two germline ends. The CDR3 DNA reads TGTGCCAGCAGTTACGGGACTCAGACCCAGTACTTC. This codes for CASSYGTQTQYF.

For this clone: This CDR3 is also generated by other DNA sequences in the sample. The chain links TRBV7-9 to TRBJ1-1, with D uncertain. Trimming removed 4 bases from V and 1 base from J, with 10 bases in between. The CDR3 sequence is 14 residues long. Germline CDR1 is SEHNR and CDR2 is FQNEAQ (reference sequence). CDR3 amino acids: CASSSGTGNTEAFF. The CDR3 coding sequence is TGTGCCAGCAGCTCAGGAACCGGGAACACTGAAGCTTTCTTT.

The rearrangement uses TRBV18 and TRBJ2-7, with D hard to call. The CDR3 has 13 amino acids. The V and J ends lost 4 bases and 7 bases respectively, with 14 bases between them. Per the germline V gene, CDR1 is KGHSH and CDR2 is LQKENI. The CDR3 nucleotides read TGTGCCAGCTCACAAGGGTTAGGATGGGAGCAGTACTTC. It translates to CASSQGLGWEQYF.

The genes are TRBV29-1 and TRBJ1-4; D not certain. The CDR3 has 12 residues. V gave up 6 bases and J gave up 6 bases, with 11 bases separating them. The germline V gene encodes CDR1 SQVTM and CDR2 ANQGSEA. The DNA for the CDR3 is TGCAGCGTAACGTCCGGCTATGAAAAACTGTTTTTT. This encodes CSVTSGYEKLFF. Filled out from reference TRBV29-1 and TRBJ1-4, the complete variable domain reads SAVISQKPSRDICQRGTSLTIQCQVDSQVTMMFWYRQQPGQSLTLIATANQGSEATYESGFVIDKFPISRPNLTFSTLTVSNMSPEDSSIYLCSVTSGYEKLFFGSGTQLSVL.

In this sample, this clone turned up a few times. J is TRBJ2-7 and V is TRBV7-2; D gene uncertain. The CDR3 covers 15 residues. Germline-derived CDR1 and CDR2 are SGHTA and FQGNSA. The V and J ends lost 1 base and 0 bases respectively, with 10 bases between them. The CDR3 sequence is CASSLVHLSSYEQYF. The CDR3 DNA reads TGTGCCAGCAGCTTAGTACACCTCAGCTCCTACGAGCAGTACTTC.

This chain connects TRBV7-2 to TRBJ2-7; unclear D gene. The CDR3 covers 16 residues. V was cut by 0 bases and J by 0 bases, with 12 bases left in between. CDR1 and CDR2 (germline): SGHTA, FQGNSA. CDR3: CASSLAGAESSYEQYF. The CDR3 region has the DNA TGTGCCAGCAGCTTAGCCGGCGCGGAGAGCTCCTACGAGCAGTACTTC.

This sequence joins TRBV6-4 and TRBJ2-2; tentative D call: TRBD1 (5 bases). This CDR3 is built from 15 residues. The germline V and J ends were trimmed by 0 bases and 5 bases, with 10 bases remaining between them. The germline V gene encodes CDR1 MRHNA and CDR2 SNTAGT. The CDR3 nucleotides read TGTGCCAGCAGTGACTCGCTAGGGGCGACCGGGGAGCTGTTTTTT. Translation: CASSDSLGATGELFF.